These T cell receptor beta chains were read from a single sample in a study of T cell repertoires in cytomegalovirus infection. From the reads, TCRdb called clonotypes with MiXCR, one entry per CDR3 protein. The data hold some 450,000 distinct CDR3 sequences, with roughly 30% observed a single time. Sequencing input: PBMCs. These receptors were collected from a human donor in good health (CMV status not recorded). Some clones in this sample may be carry-over from other donors' samples. The CDR3 runs from the conserved cysteine through the conserved F or W. A D gene is named only where the DNA matches it firmly. The size field is filled for only some rows; it gives once, few, many or a size class.

D,V,J,length,size,CDR3,DNA
TRBD1,TRBV2,TRBJ2-1,16,few,CASSEGFGQGIDEQFF,TGTGCCAGCAGTGAAGGGTTTGGACAGGGAATCGATGAGCAGTTCTTC
TRBD1,TRBV7-2,TRBJ1-5,17,many,CASSQARTGGAWQPQHF,TGTGCCAGCAGCCAAGCCCGAACAGGGGGCGCGTGGCAGCCCCAGCATTTT
-,TRBV2,TRBJ2-7,13,few,CASRRQLSYEQYF,TGTGCCAGCAGACGACAGCTTTCCTACGAGCAGTACTTC
-,TRBV6-1,TRBJ1-5,14,-,CASRYAGGNQPQHF,TGTGCCAGCAGGTACGCGGGGGGCAATCAGCCCCAGCATTTT
-,TRBV29-1,TRBJ2-1,12,-,CSVAQGLTEQFF,TGCAGCGTTGCACAGGGCCTAACTGAGCAGTTCTTC
TRBD1,TRBV7-6,TRBJ1-3,18,many,CASSLVPGQGPSGNTIYF,TGTGCCAGCAGCTTGGTACCGGGACAGGGACCCTCTGGAAACACCATATATTTT
-,TRBV6-5,TRBJ2-1,14,once,CASSYFRLDVEQFF,TGTGCCAGCAGTTACTTCCGACTAGACGTTGAGCAGTTCTTC
TRBD1,TRBV29-1,TRBJ2-2,14,few,CSVVGQGNTGELFF,TGCAGCGTTGTGGGACAGGGGAACACCGGGGAGCTGTTTTTT
-,TRBV6-5,TRBJ1-1,15,few,CASSSGRGALTEAFF,TGTGCCAGCAGTTCTGGGCGGGGGGCGCTCACTGAAGCTTTCTTT
-,TRBV12-3/TRBV12-4,TRBJ2-4,15,few,CASSNPLRSRDIQYF,TGTGCCAGCAGTAACCCGTTACGTTCGAGGGACATTCAGTACTTC
TRBD2,TRBV7-6,TRBJ2-1,15,-,CASSILAGEGGEQFF,TGTGCCAGCAGCATACTAGCGGGGGAGGGGGGAGAGCAGTTCTTC
TRBD2,TRBV5-4,TRBJ2-1,16,few,CASSYRTSGGGNEQFF,TGTGCCAGCAGCTACAGGACTAGCGGGGGGGGGAATGAGCAGTTCTTC
-,TRBV6-5,TRBJ1-1,14,few,CASSYSRGGTEAFF,TGTGCCAGCAGTTACTCTCGTGGGGGCACTGAAGCTTTCTTT
-,TRBV6-2/TRBV6-3,TRBJ1-5,13,-,CASSSGRGPPQHF,TGTGCCAGCAGTTCCGGCAGGGGACCGCCCCAGCATTTT
-,TRBV2,TRBJ2-4,15,-,CASEEGVGAKNIQYF,TGTGCCAGCGAGGAGGGGGTGGGAGCCAAAAACATTCAGTACTTC
-,TRBV7-4,TRBJ1-2,16,-,CASSFLPVQHHYGCTF,-
TRBD1,TRBV19,TRBJ1-1,14,-,CASSKTGSNTEAFF,TGTGCCAGTAGTAAGACAGGGTCGAACACTGAAGCTTTCTTT
-,TRBV7-6,TRBJ1-1,14,-,CASSVRSVNTEAFF,TGTGCCAGCAGCGTAAGATCGGTGAACACTGAAGCTTTCTTT
TRBD1,TRBV7-6,TRBJ2-7,12,few,CASGQGPREQYF,TGTGCCAGCGGACAGGGCCCTCGCGAGCAGTACTTC
-,TRBV28,TRBJ1-2,12,-,CASSAAGFGYTF,TGTGCCAGCAGTGCAGCAGGGTTTGGCTACACCTTC
-,TRBV11-2,TRBJ1-1,15,-,CASSFHTSTNTEAFF,TGTGCCAGCAGCTTTCACACCTCGACGAACACTGAAGCTTTCTTT
TRBD2,TRBV5-6,TRBJ2-5,16,-,CASSSLAGGPGETQYF,TGTGCCAGCAGCTCCTTAGCGGGGGGGCCCGGAGAGACCCAGTACTTC
TRBD1,TRBV20-1,TRBJ1-4,14,few,CSARVGTVPEKLFF,TGCAGTGCTAGAGTGGGGACAGTGCCTGAAAAACTGTTTTTT
-,TRBV28,TRBJ1-1,11,-,CASQGNTEAFF,TGTGCCAGTCAGGGAAACACTGAAGCTTTCTTT
-,TRBV2,TRBJ2-3,14,-,CASSPRGNTDTQYF,TGTGCCAGCAGCCCCAGGGGAAATACAGATACGCAGTATTTT
-,TRBV24-1,TRBJ2-3,16,few,CATSEGGITRTDTQYF,TGTGCCACCAGTGAAGGGGGGATTACCCGCACAGATACGCAGTATTTT
TRBD1,TRBV5-6,TRBJ1-2,14,-,CASGHDREGYGYTF,TGTGCCAGCGGACATGACAGGGAAGGCTATGGCTACACCTTC
-,TRBV12-3/TRBV12-4,TRBJ1-4,15,-,CASSQTGPEGEKLFF,TGTGCCAGCAGCCAAACGGGGCCAGAAGGTGAAAAACTGTTTTTT
-,TRBV19,TRBJ2-3,18,few,CASTDRPGGGGPADTQYF,TGTGCCAGTACCGATCGGCCCGGCGGAGGGGGGCCGGCAGATACGCAGTATTTT
TRBD1,TRBV19,TRBJ1-1,20,-,CASNPDRGPRRKNMNTEAFF,TGTGCCAGTAACCCGGACAGGGGGCCCCGAAGGAAAAACATGAACACTGAAGCTTTCTTT
-,TRBV3-1,TRBJ1-2,15,few,CASSQQPTGSYGYTF,TGTGCCAGCAGCCAGCAACCCACGGGAAGTTATGGCTACACCTTC
TRBD2,TRBV7-2,TRBJ2-3,18,many,CASSLSYSGGVSTDTQYF,TGTGCCAGCAGCCTCTCATACAGCGGGGGGGTCAGCACAGATACGCAGTATTTT